The clone carrying this T cell receptor (beta chain) appeared a few times. The target antigen is unknown. This specimen comes from a study of post-analysis software for immune sequencing data. Overall study findings and caveats: Compared with controls, patients showed significantly lower normalized Chao1 diversity.

TCR beta cDNA libraries had unique molecular identifiers. When 1 to 10 million T cells were used, they gave approximately 530,000 cDNA molecules. MiXCR, run by TCRdb on the PCR reads, gives a single entry per CDR3 protein. The sample gives around 500,000 distinct CDR3 sequences, under 40% of which show up once; approximately 6% is in the top ten. The specimen sequenced was blood. The sequence derives from a girl aged 2 to 17 with multiple sclerosis.

CDR3 loop: CSARGTGLDTQYF. CDR3 coding DNA: TGCAGTGCTAGAGGAACGGGTCTGGATACGCAGTATTTT. The chain is built from TRBV20-1 and TRBJ2-3; D call uncertain. V lost 1 base and J 6 bases, leaving 11 bases between the germline ends. CDR3 length: 13 amino acids. Germline V gene data show CDR1 as DFQATT and CDR2 as SNEGSKA (reference sequence).